This T cell receptor (beta chain) was sequenced for a study of T cell repertoires in cytomegalovirus infection. Study-wide background: Both recently identified HLA-C-restricted and well-studied HLA-B-restricted CMV epitopes were used in the study. CMV infection plus the matching HLA type was flagged by public TCR beta signatures.

TCRdb fed the reads into MiXCR, producing one record per CDR3 protein. Among fewer than 85,000 distinct CDR3 sequences listed, 45% to 50% were seen once. Study-level points and caveats: Dominant in the ex vivo response were TCR beta clonotypes restricted by HLA-C and specific for CMV. Summed frequency of public TCR beta families distinguished CMV carriers with the relevant HLA.

Trimming took 5 bases from V and 8 from J, leaving 12 bases between them. This CDR3 spans 12 amino acids. Germline V lookup: CDR1 LNHDA, CDR2 SQIVND (reference sequence). On this clonotype itself: Antigen: not known.

The rearrangement uses TRBV19 and TRBJ1-2; a possible D gene is TRBD1 (5 bases). The sequence came from a human donor in good health (CMV status not recorded). Some clones in this sample may be carry-over from other donors' samples. The source was CD8+ T cells from cultured PBMCs, collected from culture after CMV antigen stimulation. CDR3 in amino acids: CASSPRGDGYTF. Written as DNA, the CDR3 is TGTGCCAGTAGTCCGAGAGGGGACGGCTACACCTTC.